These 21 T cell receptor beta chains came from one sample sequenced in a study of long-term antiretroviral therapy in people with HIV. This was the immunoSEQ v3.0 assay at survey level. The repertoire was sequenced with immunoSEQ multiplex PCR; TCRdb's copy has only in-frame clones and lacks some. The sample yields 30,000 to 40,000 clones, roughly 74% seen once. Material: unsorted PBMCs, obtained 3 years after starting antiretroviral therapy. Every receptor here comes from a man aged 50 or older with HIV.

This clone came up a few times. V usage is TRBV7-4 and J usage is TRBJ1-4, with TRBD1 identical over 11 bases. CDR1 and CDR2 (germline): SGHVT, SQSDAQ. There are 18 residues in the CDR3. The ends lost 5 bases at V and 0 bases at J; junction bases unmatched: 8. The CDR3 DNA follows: TGTGCCAGCAGCGCAGGACAGGGGGCCCTCTCAACTAATGAAAAACTGTTTTTT. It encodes CASSAGQGALSTNEKLFF.

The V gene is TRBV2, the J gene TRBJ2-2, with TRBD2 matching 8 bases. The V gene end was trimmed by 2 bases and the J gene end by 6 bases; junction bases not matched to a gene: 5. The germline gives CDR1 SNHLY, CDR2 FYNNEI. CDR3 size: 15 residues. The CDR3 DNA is TGTGCCAGCAGTGAATCCGGGAGGGCCCCCGGGGAGCTGTTTTTT. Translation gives CASSESGRAPGELFF.

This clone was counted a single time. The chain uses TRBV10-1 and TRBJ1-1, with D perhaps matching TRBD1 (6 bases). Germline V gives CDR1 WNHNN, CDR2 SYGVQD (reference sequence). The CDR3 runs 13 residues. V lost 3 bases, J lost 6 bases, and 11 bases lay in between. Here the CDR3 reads CASSEEGDAEAFF. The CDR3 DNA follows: TGCGCCAGCAGTGAAGAGGGGGATGCTGAAGCTTTCTTT.

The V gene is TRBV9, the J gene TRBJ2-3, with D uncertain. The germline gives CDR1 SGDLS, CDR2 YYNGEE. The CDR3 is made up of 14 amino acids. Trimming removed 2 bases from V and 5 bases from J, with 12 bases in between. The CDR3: CASSVLGTLDTQYF. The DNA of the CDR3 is TGTGCCAGCAGCGTCCTTGGAACTCTAGATACGCAGTATTTT.

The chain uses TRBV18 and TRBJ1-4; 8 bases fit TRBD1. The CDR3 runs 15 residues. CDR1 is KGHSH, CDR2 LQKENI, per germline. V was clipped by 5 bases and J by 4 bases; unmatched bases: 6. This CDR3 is CASSSGQGLNEKLFF. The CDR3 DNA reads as TGTGCCAGCTCATCCGGACAGGGCCTTAATGAAAAACTGTTTTTT.

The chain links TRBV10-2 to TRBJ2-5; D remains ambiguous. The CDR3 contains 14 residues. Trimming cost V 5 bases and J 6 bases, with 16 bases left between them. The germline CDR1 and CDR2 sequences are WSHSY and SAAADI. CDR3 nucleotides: TGCGCCAGCAGTAGAATAAGGTTCTCAAAGACCCAGTACTTC. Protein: CASSRIRFSKTQYF.

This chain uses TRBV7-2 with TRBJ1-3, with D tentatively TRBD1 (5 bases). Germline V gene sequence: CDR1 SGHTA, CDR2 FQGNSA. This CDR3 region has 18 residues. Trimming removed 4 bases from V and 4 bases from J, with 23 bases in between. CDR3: CASSSEGRNLGRGNTIYF. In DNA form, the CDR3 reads TGTGCCAGCAGCTCAGAGGGGAGAAATCTCGGCAGAGGAAACACCATATATTTT.

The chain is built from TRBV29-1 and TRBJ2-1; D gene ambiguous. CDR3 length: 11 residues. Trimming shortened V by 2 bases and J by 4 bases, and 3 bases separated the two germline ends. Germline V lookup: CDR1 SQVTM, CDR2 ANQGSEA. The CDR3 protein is CSVEQYNEQFF. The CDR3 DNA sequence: TGCAGCGTTGAACAGTACAATGAGCAGTTCTTC.

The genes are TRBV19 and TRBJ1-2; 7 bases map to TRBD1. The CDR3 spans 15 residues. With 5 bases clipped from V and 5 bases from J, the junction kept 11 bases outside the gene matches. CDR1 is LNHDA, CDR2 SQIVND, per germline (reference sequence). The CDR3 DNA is TGTGCCAGTAGTCGACTGGGACAGTCTGCTTATGGCTACACCTTC. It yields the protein CASSRLGQSAYGYTF.

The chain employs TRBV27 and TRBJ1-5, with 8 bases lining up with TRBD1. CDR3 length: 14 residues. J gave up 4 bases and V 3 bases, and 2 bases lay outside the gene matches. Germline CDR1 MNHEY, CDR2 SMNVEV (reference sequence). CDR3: CASSFRGLNQPQHF. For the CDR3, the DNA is TGTGCCAGCAGTTTCAGGGGGCTGAATCAGCCCCAGCATTTT.

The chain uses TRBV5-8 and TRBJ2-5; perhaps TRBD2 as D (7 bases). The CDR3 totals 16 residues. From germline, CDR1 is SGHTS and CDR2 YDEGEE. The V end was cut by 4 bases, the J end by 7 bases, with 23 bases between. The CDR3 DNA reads TGTGCCAGCAGCCTGGAGGGGGGGCGCCCCCAAAGGACCCAGTACTTC. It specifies CASSLEGGRPQRTQYF.

In nucleotides, the CDR3 is TGTGCCAGTAGTGCAGGGACGGTAGGGGGAGGGCTGAGAGAGACCCAGTACTTC. This encodes CASSAGTVGGGLRETQYF. The genes are TRBV19 and TRBJ2-5, with a possible D match to TRBD2 (7 bases). The length of the CDR3 is 18 residues. The V end lost 5 bases, the J end lost 4 bases, and 26 bases lay between the germline ends. Germline V lookup: CDR1 LNHDA, CDR2 SQIVND (reference sequence). Full variable domain (missing parts from reference TRBV19 and TRBJ2-5): DGGITQSPKYLFRKEGQNVTLSCEQNLNHDAMYWYRQDPGQGLRLIYYSQIVNDFQKGDIAEGYSVSREKKESFPLTVTSAQKNPTAFYLCASSAGTVGGGLRETQYFGPGTRLLVL.

The CDR3 is CASRLNSYEQYF. DNA for the CDR3: TGTGCCAGCAGACTTAACTCCTACGAGCAGTACTTC. The chain uses TRBV28 and TRBJ2-5; no reliable D call. The J call may be in error: the DNA end matches TRBJ2-7 better. The CDR3 is 12 residues long. Germline CDR1 MDHEN, CDR2 SYDVKM.

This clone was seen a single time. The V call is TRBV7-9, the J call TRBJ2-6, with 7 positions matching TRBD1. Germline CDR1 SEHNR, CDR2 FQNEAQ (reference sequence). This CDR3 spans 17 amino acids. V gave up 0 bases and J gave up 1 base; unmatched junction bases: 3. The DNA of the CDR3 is TGTGCCAGCAGCTTAGCAGGGGGCCCTTCTGGGGCCAACGTCCTGACTTTC. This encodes CASSLAGGPSGANVLTF.

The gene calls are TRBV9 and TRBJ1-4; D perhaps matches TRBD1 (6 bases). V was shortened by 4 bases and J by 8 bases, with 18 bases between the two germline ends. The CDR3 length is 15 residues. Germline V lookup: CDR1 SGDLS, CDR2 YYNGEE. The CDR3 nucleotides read TGTGCCAGCAGCCCCCCGGGGGCAGGGACAGAAAAACTGTTTTTT. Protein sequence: CASSPPGAGTEKLFF.

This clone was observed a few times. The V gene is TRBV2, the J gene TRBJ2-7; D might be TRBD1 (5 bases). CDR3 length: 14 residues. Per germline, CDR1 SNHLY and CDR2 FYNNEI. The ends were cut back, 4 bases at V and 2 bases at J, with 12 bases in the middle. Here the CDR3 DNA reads TGTGCCAGCAGTGTTAAGGGGTCTCCCTACGAGCAGTACTTC. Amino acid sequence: CASSVKGSPYEQYF.

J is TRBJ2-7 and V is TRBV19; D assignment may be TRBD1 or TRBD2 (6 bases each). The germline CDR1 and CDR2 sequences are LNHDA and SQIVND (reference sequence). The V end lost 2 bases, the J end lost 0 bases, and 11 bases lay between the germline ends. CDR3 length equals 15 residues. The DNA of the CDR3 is TGTGCCAGTAGTATAAGGCCGGGGGCCTCCTACGAGCAGTACTTC. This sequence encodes CASSIRPGASYEQYF.

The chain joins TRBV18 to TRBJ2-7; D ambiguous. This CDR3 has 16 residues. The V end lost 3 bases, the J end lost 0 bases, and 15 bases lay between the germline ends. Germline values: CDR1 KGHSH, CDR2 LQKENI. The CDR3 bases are TGTGCCAGCTCACCGGCTTGGGCCATGAGCTCCTACGAGCAGTACTTC. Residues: CASSPAWAMSSYEQYF. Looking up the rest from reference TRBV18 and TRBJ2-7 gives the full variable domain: NAGVMQNPRHLVRRRGQEARLRCSPMKGHSHVYWYRQLPEEGLKFMVYLQKENIIDESGMPKERFSAEFPKEGPSILRIQQVVRGDSAAYFCASSPAWAMSSYEQYFGPGTRLTVT.

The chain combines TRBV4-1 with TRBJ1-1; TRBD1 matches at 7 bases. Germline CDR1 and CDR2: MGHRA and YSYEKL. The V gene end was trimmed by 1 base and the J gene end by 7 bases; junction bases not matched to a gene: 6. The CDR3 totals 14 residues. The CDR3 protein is CASSQGDRAIEAFF. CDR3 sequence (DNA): TGCGCCAGCAGCCAAGGGGACAGAGCTATTGAAGCTTTCTTT.

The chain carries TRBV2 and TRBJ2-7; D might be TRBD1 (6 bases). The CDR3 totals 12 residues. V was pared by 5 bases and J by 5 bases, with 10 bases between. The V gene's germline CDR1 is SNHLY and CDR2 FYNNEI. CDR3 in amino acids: CASSYRADEQYF. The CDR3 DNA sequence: TGTGCCAGCAGTTACAGGGCCGACGAGCAGTACTTC.

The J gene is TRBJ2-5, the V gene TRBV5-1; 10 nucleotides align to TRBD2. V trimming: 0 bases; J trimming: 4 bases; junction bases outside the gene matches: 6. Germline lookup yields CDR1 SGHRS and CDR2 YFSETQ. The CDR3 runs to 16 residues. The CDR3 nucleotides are TGCGCCAGCAGCTTGGAGCCGGCTAGCGGGGGAGAGACCCAGTACTTC. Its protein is CASSLEPASGGETQYF.